This T cell receptor (beta chain) derives from a study of cytomegalovirus exposure and HLA in healthy donors. Trimming left V 7 bases short and J 7 bases short, with 13 bases between. This CDR3 is 11 amino acids long. In germline, CDR1 is SQVTM, CDR2 ANQGSEA. In the PCR, 60 Vbeta and 13 Jbeta primers were used. The repertoire was sequenced with immunoSEQ multiplex PCR; TCRdb's copy has only in-frame clones and lacks some. The repertoire consists of some 200,000 clones, with around 85% occurring once and the leading ten covering around 4%. The rearrangement links TRBV29-1 to TRBJ1-1, with D maybe TRBD1 (5 bases). The clonotype comes from a man aged 50 to 60 in good health and CMV-seronegative. The specimen was PBMCs. DNA of the CDR3: TGCAGCGGGGGGGGGTGGATTGAAGCTTTCTTT. Encoded protein: CSGGGWIEAFF.